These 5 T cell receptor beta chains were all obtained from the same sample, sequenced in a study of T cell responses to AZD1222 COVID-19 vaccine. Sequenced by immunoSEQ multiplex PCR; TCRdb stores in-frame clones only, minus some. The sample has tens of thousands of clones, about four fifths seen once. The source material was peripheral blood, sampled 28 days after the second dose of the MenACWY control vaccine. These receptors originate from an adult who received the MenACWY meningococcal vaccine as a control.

CDR3 loop: CASSPRASREEKLFF. In DNA, the CDR3 is TGCGCCAGCAGCCCTCGGGCCTCCCGGGAAGAAAAACTGTTTTTT. This chain links TRBV5-1 with TRBJ1-4; D is undetermined. Trimming removed 4 bases from V and 8 bases from J, with 18 bases in between. The CDR3 runs to 15 residues. Germline-derived CDR1 and CDR2 are SGHRS and YFSETQ.

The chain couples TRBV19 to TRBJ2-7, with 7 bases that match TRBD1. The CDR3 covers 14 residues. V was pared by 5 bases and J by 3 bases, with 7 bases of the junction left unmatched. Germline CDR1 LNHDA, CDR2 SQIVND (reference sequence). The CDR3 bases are TGTGCCAGTAGTGCAAGGGACAGACGCTACGAGCAGTACTTC. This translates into CASSARDRRYEQYF.

The CDR3 is CASRLGGARNSPLHF. For the CDR3, the DNA is TGTGCCAGCAGATTAGGGGGGGCACGTAATTCACCCCTCCACTTT. The rearrangement links TRBV28 to TRBJ1-6; TRBD1 is a possible D gene (6 bases). The CDR3 covers 15 residues. Trimming cost V 6 bases and J 6 bases, with 15 bases left between them. From germline, CDR1 is MDHEN and CDR2 SYDVKM.

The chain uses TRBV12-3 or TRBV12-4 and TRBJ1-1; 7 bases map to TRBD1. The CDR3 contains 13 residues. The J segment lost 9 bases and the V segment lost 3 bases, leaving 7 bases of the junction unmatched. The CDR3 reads CASSLSGTEKAFF. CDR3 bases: TGTGCCAGCAGTTTGTCCGGGACAGAAAAAGCTTTCTTT.

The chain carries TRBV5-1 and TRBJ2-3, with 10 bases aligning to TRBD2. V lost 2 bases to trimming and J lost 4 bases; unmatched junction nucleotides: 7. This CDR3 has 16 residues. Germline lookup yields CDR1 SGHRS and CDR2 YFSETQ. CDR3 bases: TGCGCCAGCAGCTTTGTGCCTAGCGGGAGTTCAGATACGCAGTATTTT. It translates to CASSFVPSGSSDTQYF.